The present T cell receptor (beta chain) was sequenced within a study of T cell responses to AZD1222 COVID-19 vaccine. At the level of the study: Second doses were pooled across both intervals (about 4 or about 12 weeks).

The V gene's germline CDR1 is ENHRY and CDR2 SYGVKD. With 7 bases removed from V and 6 bases from J, the gap between germline ends came to 10 bases. The CDR3 is 12 amino acids. The method was immunoSEQ multiplex PCR; TCRdb's version includes in-frame clones alone and lacks a portion of them. The data show 65,000 to 100,000 clones, about 84% seen once. Sequencing was performed on peripheral blood, taken on day 0 of AZD1222 vaccination. The sequence was obtained from an adult in good health. This chain links TRBV10-3 with TRBJ2-1, with D possibly TRBD1 on 6 matching bases. The CDR3 nucleotides read TGTGCCATCAAGGGGGATGGCAATGAGCAGTTCTTC. It encodes CAIKGDGNEQFF.